Listed here are 7 T cell receptor beta chains from one sample, sequenced in a study of blood T cell repertoires in COVID-19. Here immunoSEQ multiplex PCR was the method, and the copy in TCRdb shows in-frame clones only, minus some. This sample yields over 300,000 clones, of which 90% are seen a single time; approximately 7% belongs to the top ten. The sequenced material came from peripheral blood. These receptors were taken from a man between 18 and 35 years old with active or convalescent COVID-19.

This clone occurred once. V usage is TRBV3-1 (or the pseudogene TRBV3-2) and J usage is TRBJ2-1; D is possibly TRBD2 (5 bases). Germline lookup yields CDR1 LGHDT and CDR2 YNNKEL (reference sequence). This CDR3 is built from 15 residues. The germline V and J ends were trimmed by 1 base and 13 bases, with 20 bases remaining between them. CDR3 residues: CASSQARGLLLYQFF. For the CDR3, the DNA is TGTGCCAGCAGCCAAGCCCGCGGGCTCCTACTGTACCAGTTCTTC.

The chain joins TRBV10-2 to TRBJ2-1; 8 bases map to TRBD2. V trimming: 6 bases; J trimming: 4 bases; junction bases outside the gene matches: 5. The CDR3 extends over 14 amino acids. CDR1 and CDR2 from the germline V gene are WSHSY and SAAADI. The CDR3 region has the DNA TGCGCCAGCAGGGGACTAGGCCAGTACAATGAGCAGTTCTTC. Translated: CASRGLGQYNEQFF.

This chain connects TRBV5-4 to TRBJ1-2; 7 bases fit TRBD1. Germline V gene data show CDR1 as SGHNT and CDR2 as YYREEE (reference sequence). This CDR3 contains 16 residues. V lost 4 bases and J lost 7; bases outside the gene matches: 16. The CDR3 DNA sequence: TGTGCCAGCAGCCCGCCTCCGACAGGGACGAGGGGTGGCTACACCTTC. Translating gives CASSPPPTGTRGGYTF.

The rearrangement uses TRBV2 and TRBJ2-1; 9 nucleotides line up with TRBD2. V trimming: 6 bases; J trimming: 7 bases; junction bases outside the gene matches: 10. Germline V gene data show CDR1 as SNHLY and CDR2 as FYNNEI. This CDR3 region has 15 residues. The CDR3 DNA reads as TGTGCCAGCAGGACCAGACTAGCGGAAGAGAATGAGCAGTTCTTC. It translates to CASRTRLAEENEQFF.

The rearrangement joins TRBV4-3 to TRBJ1-5; a possible D gene is TRBD1 (5 bases). Germline CDR1 is LGHNA and CDR2 is YSLEER. This CDR3 contains 16 residues. Trimming stripped 5 bases from V and 3 bases from J, with 17 bases between. CDR3 loop: CASSEKWGEYNQPQHF. The CDR3 DNA follows: TGCGCCAGCAGCGAGAAGTGGGGGGAGTACAATCAGCCCCAGCATTTT.

The chain employs TRBV28 and TRBJ1-6; D unresolved. With 6 bases removed from V and 10 bases from J, the gap between germline ends came to 22 bases. This CDR3 has 16 amino acids. The germline gives CDR1 MDHEN, CDR2 SYDVKM. This CDR3 is CASRSLPPGGDSPLHF. In DNA form, the CDR3 reads TGTGCCAGCAGATCCCTACCCCCGGGAGGAGACTCACCCCTCCACTTT.

This clone was found once. This rearrangement joins TRBV16 to TRBJ1-1; D gene ambiguous. Germline CDR1 is KGHSY and CDR2 is FQNENV. This CDR3 spans 13 amino acids. V lost 5 bases and J 5 bases, leaving 12 bases between the germline ends. CDR3 sequence: CASSLVAQTEAFF. CDR3 nucleotides: TGTGCCAGCAGCTTGGTAGCCCAAACTGAAGCTTTCTTT. The full variable domain, rest sourced from reference TRBV16 and TRBJ1-1, is GEEVAQTPKHLVRGEGQKAKLYCAPIKGHSYVFWYQQVLKNEFKFLISFQNENVFDETGMPKERFSAKCLPNSPCSLEIQATKLEDSAVYFCASSLVAQTEAFFGQGTRLTVV.